One and the same sample provided the 29 T cell receptor beta chains below, sequenced in a study of technical replicates of blood from a handful of donors. The table came from immunoSEQ multiplex PCR; TCRdb's copy has only in-frame clones and leaves some out. The sample has tens of thousands of clones, approximately 93% seen once. The sequenced material came from T cells isolated from PBMCs. The source of these receptors is a human donor in good health.

The table lists this clone with a count of one. The J gene is TRBJ2-7, the V gene TRBV11-3, with D unresolved. Germline loops: CDR1 SGHNT, CDR2 YENEEA. The ends were cut back, 0 bases at V and 3 bases at J, with 6 bases in the middle. The length of the CDR3 is 13 residues. The DNA of the CDR3 is TGTGCCAGCAGCTTAGACCCTAACTACGAGCAGTACTTC. This codes for CASSLDPNYEQYF.

This chain links TRBV11-2 with TRBJ1-2; D is ambiguous. The CDR3 has 11 residues. Looked up from germline, CDR1 is SGHAT and CDR2 is FQNNGV. V lost 6 bases and J lost 5, with 7 bases in between. In DNA form, the CDR3 reads TGTGCCAGCAGAGGAGGATATGGCTACACCTTC. This codes for CASRGGYGYTF.

The chain links TRBV5-1 to TRBJ2-2; D is possibly TRBD2 (6 bases). Germline CDR1 and CDR2: SGHRS and YFSETQ. This CDR3 is 14 amino acids long. Trimming removed 9 bases from V and 5 bases from J, with 17 bases in between. This CDR3 reads CATHPRGGTGELFF. In nucleotides, the CDR3 is TGCGCCACCCACCCCCGGGGAGGTACCGGGGAGCTGTTTTTT.

CDR3 residues: CASRTSGSSTDTQYF. In DNA, the CDR3 is TGTGCCAGCAGGACTAGCGGGAGTAGTACAGATACGCAGTATTTT. The rearrangement joins TRBV7-2 to TRBJ2-3, with 12 bases aligning to TRBD2. This CDR3 comprises 15 residues. V dropped 6 bases and J dropped 3; count of bases not matched to a gene: 4. Germline CDR1 SGHTA, CDR2 FQGNSA.

The J gene is TRBJ2-7, the V gene TRBV6-5; D might be TRBD1 (5 bases). The germline CDR1 and CDR2 sequences are MNHEY and SVGAGI. The V gene lost 3 bases and the J gene lost 4 bases, with 10 bases spanning the gap. This CDR3 is 13 amino acids long. The CDR3 coding sequence is TGTGCCAGCAGTTATTGGCAGGGTTACGAGCAGTACTTC. This gives the protein CASSYWQGYEQYF.

This clone was observed once. The chain is built from TRBV4-3 and TRBJ2-3; TRBD2 matches at 12 bases. CDR1 is LGHNA, CDR2 YSLEER, per germline. The CDR3 is 16 amino acids. V shed 4 bases, J shed 4 bases, and the junction held 6 bases outside the gene matches. CDR3 sequence: CASSPTSGSRADTQYF. CDR3 in DNA: TGCGCCAGCAGCCCGACTAGCGGGAGTCGGGCAGATACGCAGTATTTT.

This clone was observed a few times. This chain links TRBV4-2 with TRBJ2-2, with D possibly matching TRBD2 (5 bases). Per germline, CDR1 LGHNA and CDR2 YNFKEQ. V shed 5 bases and J shed 9 bases, with 13 bases lying between them. This CDR3 region has 13 residues. CDR3 residues: CASSVRTDRELFF. Here the CDR3 DNA reads TGTGCCAGCAGCGTTAGGACTGACAGGGAGCTGTTTTTT.

This sequence joins TRBV7-2 and TRBJ2-7, with TRBD1 identical over 8 bases. The CDR3 is 16 residues long. The V gene end was trimmed by 5 bases and the J gene end by 2 bases; junction bases not matched to a gene: 11. The germline V gene has CDR1 SGHTA and CDR2 FQGNSA. CDR3 DNA sequence: TGTGCCAGCAGCGCCCAGACAGGGGCCGTTCCCTACGAGCAGTACTTC. Translating gives CASSAQTGAVPYEQYF.

The CDR3 spells CASSLRQDYEQYF. The DNA for the CDR3 is TGTGCCAGCAGCTTACGACAGGACTACGAGCAGTACTTC. The chain is built from TRBV13 and TRBJ2-7; possible D gene TRBD1, 6 bases. CDR1 is PRHDT and CDR2 is FYEKMQ in the germline V gene (reference sequence). Trimming took off 2 bases at V and 3 bases at J, with 8 bases between the two ends. CDR3 length: 13 residues.

The chain couples TRBV28 to TRBJ1-5; no clear D. The CDR3 consists of 15 residues. Germline V gives CDR1 MDHEN, CDR2 SYDVKM. Between the trimmed V and J ends, which lost 2 bases and 6 bases, there was a span of 14 bases. CDR3 coding DNA: TGTGCCAGCAGTTTACGGGAGGGTTTCGGTCAGCCCCAGCATTTT. Its translation: CASSLREGFGQPQHF.

The J gene is TRBJ1-5, the V gene TRBV7-9; no firm D call. V lost 1 base to trimming and J lost 5 bases, with 3 bases between them. This CDR3 has 12 amino acids. Germline V lookup: CDR1 SEHNR, CDR2 FQNEAQ (reference sequence). The CDR3 loop is CASSLGDQPQHF. The CDR3 DNA sequence: TGTGCCAGCAGCTTAGGAGATCAGCCCCAGCATTTT.

This chain connects TRBV7-9 to TRBJ2-1; no clear D gene. Between the trimmed V and J ends, which lost 1 base and 6 bases, there was a span of 4 bases. Germline-derived CDR1 and CDR2 are SEHNR and FQNEAQ (reference sequence). The CDR3 has 12 amino acids. CDR3 region: CASSLDSNEQFF. The CDR3 nucleotides are TGTGCCAGCAGCTTAGACAGCAATGAGCAGTTCTTC.

This clone was found once. The genes are TRBV7-7 and TRBJ2-7, with TRBD1 matching 9 bases. With 3 bases clipped from V and 1 base from J, the junction kept 1 base outside the gene matches. CDR3 length equals 14 residues. Germline-derived CDR1 and CDR2 are SSHAT and FNYEAQ (reference sequence). CDR3: CASSFGTGSYEQYF. The CDR3 DNA follows: TGTGCCAGCAGCTTCGGGACAGGGTCCTACGAGCAGTACTTC.

The gene calls are TRBV7-9 and TRBJ1-5; a possible D gene is TRBD1 (5 bases). V was clipped by 5 bases and J by 7 bases, with 12 bases between them. Looked up from germline, CDR1 is SEHNR and CDR2 is FQNEAQ (reference sequence). This CDR3 spans 13 amino acids. This CDR3 reads CASSATGNQPQHF. The DNA of the CDR3 is TGTGCCAGCAGCGCTACAGGAAACCAGCCCCAGCATTTT.

The CDR3 bases are TGTGCCAGCAGTGAAATTCGGCGGGACGAGAGGGATGAGCAGTTCTTC. Its translation is CASSEIRRDERDEQFF. The chain uses TRBV6-1 and TRBJ2-1, with D tentatively TRBD2 (6 bases). Trimming removed 2 bases at V and 8 bases at J, with 19 bases between. CDR1 is MNHNS, CDR2 SASEGT, per germline. The CDR3 loop spans 16 amino acids.

The chain combines TRBV5-1 with TRBJ1-1; the D gene is possibly TRBD1 (6 bases). The V gene lost 7 bases and the J gene lost 4 bases, with 14 bases spanning the gap. The CDR3 contains 13 residues. Germline V gene sequence: CDR1 SGHRS, CDR2 YFSETQ. CDR3 region: CASALRGGTEAFF. Here the CDR3 DNA reads TGCGCCAGCGCCTTGAGGGGGGGCACTGAAGCTTTCTTT.

V usage is TRBV7-2 and J usage is TRBJ2-1; D unclear. This CDR3 is 16 amino acids long. Germline V gives CDR1 SGHTA, CDR2 FQGNSA. V was trimmed by 1 base and J by 5 bases, leaving 15 bases between them. The CDR3 DNA reads TGTGCCAGCAGCTTAGGACACCTCCCTTCAAACAATGAGCAGTTCTTC. It yields the protein CASSLGHLPSNNEQFF.

The V call is TRBV6-1, the J call TRBJ2-1; D ambiguous. V lost 4 bases and J lost 5, with 6 bases in between. The CDR3 sequence is 12 residues long. From germline, CDR1 is MNHNS and CDR2 SASEGT. The CDR3 sequence: CASSVLNNEQFF. The CDR3 nucleotides are TGTGCCAGCAGTGTACTCAACAATGAGCAGTTCTTC.

The chain links TRBV28 to TRBJ1-5; D uncertain. The germline V gene encodes CDR1 MDHEN and CDR2 SYDVKM. V was cut by 6 bases and J by 1 base, with 10 bases left in between. The CDR3 is made up of 14 amino acids. In DNA form, the CDR3 reads TGTGCCAGCAGACCCACGGAGAGCAATCAGCCCCAGCATTTT. Amino acids: CASRPTESNQPQHF.

The chain links TRBV18 to TRBJ1-5; 9 positions match TRBD1. The germline V gene encodes CDR1 KGHSH and CDR2 LQKENI. This CDR3 is built from 18 residues. The junction had 11 bases not matched to a gene; V was cut back by 5 bases and J by 0 bases. The CDR3 reads CASSSSMGQGYSNQPQHF. The DNA for the CDR3 is TGTGCCAGCTCATCCTCCATGGGACAGGGCTATAGCAATCAGCCCCAGCATTTT. Filled out from reference TRBV18 and TRBJ1-5, the complete variable domain reads NAGVMQNPRHLVRRRGQEARLRCSPMKGHSHVYWYRQLPEEGLKFMVYLQKENIIDESGMPKERFSAEFPKEGPSILRIQQVVRGDSAAYFCASSSSMGQGYSNQPQHFGDGTRLSIL.

The chain is built from TRBV9 and TRBJ2-7, with 14 positions matching TRBD2. The V and J ends lost 4 bases and 5 bases, in that order; junction bases with no gene match: 11. This CDR3 contains 17 residues. Germline V lookup: CDR1 SGDLS, CDR2 YYNGEE. The CDR3 coding sequence is TGTGCCAGCAGCCCCCCAGGGACTAGCGGGAGTACTCACGAGCAGTACTTC. Its protein is CASSPPGTSGSTHEQYF.

In its sample, this clone was seen once. The rearrangement joins TRBV14 to TRBJ2-7; 7 positions match TRBD1. This CDR3 comprises 15 residues. Germline CDR1 is SGHDN and CDR2 is FVKESK. The V and J ends lost 2 bases and 6 bases, in that order; junction bases with no gene match: 10. DNA of the CDR3: TGTGCCAGCAGCCAACTTCACAGGGGCGGGTTCGAGCAGTACTTC. Translated, it gives CASSQLHRGGFEQYF.

The chain recombines TRBV25-1 with TRBJ1-2; D remains ambiguous. Trimming took off 6 bases at V and 4 bases at J, with 6 bases between the two ends. CDR3 size: 11 residues. Germline values: CDR1 MGHDK, CDR2 SYGVNS. The CDR3 spells CASREIYGYTF. The CDR3 coding sequence is TGTGCCAGCAGAGAGATCTATGGCTACACCTTC.

CDR3 protein: CASSPSRGVKTYEQYF. CDR3 coding DNA: TGTGCCAGCAGTCCCTCGCGGGGGGTTAAGACCTACGAGCAGTACTTC. The chain has TRBV27 and TRBJ2-7; 8 bases are a match to TRBD2. Germline V gene data show CDR1 as MNHEY and CDR2 as SMNVEV (reference sequence). The length of the CDR3 is 16 residues. With 5 bases clipped from V and 2 bases from J, the junction kept 11 bases outside the gene matches.

The chain combines TRBV28 with TRBJ2-7; maybe TRBD1 (5 bases). The CDR3 loop spans 16 amino acids. V lost 5 bases, J lost 0 bases, and 17 bases lay in between. The germline CDR1 and CDR2 sequences are MDHEN and SYDVKM. The CDR3 protein is CASSPWTSSLSYEQYF. DNA of the CDR3: TGTGCCAGCAGTCCCTGGACAAGCTCACTCTCCTACGAGCAGTACTTC.

The V and J genes are TRBV27 and TRBJ1-2, with 11 positions matching TRBD1. The ends lost 1 base at V and 6 bases at J; junction bases unmatched: 10. The CDR3 extends over 17 amino acids. From germline, CDR1 is MNHEY and CDR2 SMNVEV (reference sequence). The CDR3 DNA follows: TGTGCCAGCAGTTTATGGACAGGGGGCCTACCGGGGGATGGCTACACCTTC. Amino acids: CASSLWTGGLPGDGYTF.

In its sample, this clone was seen once. This chain connects TRBV28 to TRBJ2-1; 7 bases are a match to TRBD2. The trim removed 1 base at V and 6 bases at J, leaving 12 bases unmatched. Germline loops: CDR1 MDHEN, CDR2 SYDVKM. The CDR3 runs to 17 residues. CDR3 DNA sequence: TGTGCCAGCAGTTTATTAGTGACGGGAGGTCTCTCCAATGAGCAGTTCTTC. The encoded protein is CASSLLVTGGLSNEQFF.

The CDR3 spells CASSFGTGNEKLFF. In DNA, the CDR3 is TGTGCCAGCAGCTTTGGGACAGGGAATGAAAAACTGTTTTTT. This chain connects TRBV5-6 to TRBJ1-4; 9 bases line up with TRBD1. Germline trimming cut 2 bases from V and 5 bases from J; bases unmatched to any gene: 1. This CDR3 comprises 14 residues. Per the germline V gene, CDR1 is SGHDT and CDR2 is YYEEEE.

As concerns this clone: A junction boundary mismatches the germline segment, possibly from a read error. The chain couples TRBV10-1 to TRBJ2-2, with D possibly being TRBD2 (6 bases). The CDR3 contains 14 residues. In germline, CDR1 is WNHNN, CDR2 SYGVQD (reference sequence). In DNA form, the CDR3 reads TGCGCCAGCAGCGAGTGGAGCGGGACCGGGGAGCTGTTTTTT. This sequence encodes CASSEWSGTGELFF.